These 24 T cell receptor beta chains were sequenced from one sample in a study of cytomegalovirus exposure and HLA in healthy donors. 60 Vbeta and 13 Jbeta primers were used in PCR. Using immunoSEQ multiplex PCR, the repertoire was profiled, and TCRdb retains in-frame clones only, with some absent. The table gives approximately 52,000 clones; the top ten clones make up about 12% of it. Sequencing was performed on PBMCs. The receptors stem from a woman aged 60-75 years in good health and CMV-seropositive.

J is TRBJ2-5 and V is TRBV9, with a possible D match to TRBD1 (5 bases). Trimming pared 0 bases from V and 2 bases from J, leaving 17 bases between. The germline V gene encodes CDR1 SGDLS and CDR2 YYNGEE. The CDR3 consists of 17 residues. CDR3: CASSVGLPGAKQETQYF. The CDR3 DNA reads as TGTGCCAGCAGCGTAGGTTTGCCTGGGGCCAAACAAGAGACCCAGTACTTC.

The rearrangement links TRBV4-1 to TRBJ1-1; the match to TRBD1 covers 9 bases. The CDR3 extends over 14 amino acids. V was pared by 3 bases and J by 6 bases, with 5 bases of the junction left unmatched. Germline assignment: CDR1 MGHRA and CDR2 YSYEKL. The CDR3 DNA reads TGCGCCAGCAGCCAGAGGACAGGGGCCCCTGAAGCTTTCTTT. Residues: CASSQRTGAPEAFF.

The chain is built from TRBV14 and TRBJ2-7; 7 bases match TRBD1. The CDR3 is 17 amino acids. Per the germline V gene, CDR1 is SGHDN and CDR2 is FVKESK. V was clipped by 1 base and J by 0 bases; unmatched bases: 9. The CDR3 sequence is CASSQAQIRDSSYEQYF. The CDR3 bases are TGTGCCAGCAGCCAAGCCCAAATCAGGGACAGCTCCTACGAGCAGTACTTC.

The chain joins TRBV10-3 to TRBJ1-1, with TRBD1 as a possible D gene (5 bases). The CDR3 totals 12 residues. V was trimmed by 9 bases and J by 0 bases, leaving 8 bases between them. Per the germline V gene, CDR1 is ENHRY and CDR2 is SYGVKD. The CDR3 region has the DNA TGTGCCATACAGGAGTTGAACACTGAAGCTTTCTTT. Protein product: CAIQELNTEAFF.

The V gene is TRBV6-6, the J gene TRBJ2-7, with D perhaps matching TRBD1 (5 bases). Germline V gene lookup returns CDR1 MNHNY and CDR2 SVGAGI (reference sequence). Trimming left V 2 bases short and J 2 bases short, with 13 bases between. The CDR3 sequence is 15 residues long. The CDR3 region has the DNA TGTGCCAGCAGTTACAAGGGGCCGAACGCCTACGAGCAGTACTTC. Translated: CASSYKGPNAYEQYF.

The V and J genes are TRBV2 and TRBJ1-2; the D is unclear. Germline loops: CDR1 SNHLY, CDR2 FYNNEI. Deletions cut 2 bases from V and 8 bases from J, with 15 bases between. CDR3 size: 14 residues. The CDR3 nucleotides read TGTGCCAGCAGTGAAACCCGGGAAGGCTCGGGCTACACCTTC. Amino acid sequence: CASSETREGSGYTF.

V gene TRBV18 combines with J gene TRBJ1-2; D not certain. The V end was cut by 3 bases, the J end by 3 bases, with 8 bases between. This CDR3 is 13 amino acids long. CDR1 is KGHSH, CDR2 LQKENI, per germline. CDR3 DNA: TGTGCCAGCTCACCGTCAGAGGACTATGGCTACACCTTC. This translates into CASSPSEDYGYTF. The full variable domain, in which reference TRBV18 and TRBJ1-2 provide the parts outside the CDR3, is NAGVMQNPRHLVRRRGQEARLRCSPMKGHSHVYWYRQLPEEGLKFMVYLQKENIIDESGMPKERFSAEFPKEGPSILRIQQVVRGDSAAYFCASSPSEDYGYTFGSGTRLTVV.

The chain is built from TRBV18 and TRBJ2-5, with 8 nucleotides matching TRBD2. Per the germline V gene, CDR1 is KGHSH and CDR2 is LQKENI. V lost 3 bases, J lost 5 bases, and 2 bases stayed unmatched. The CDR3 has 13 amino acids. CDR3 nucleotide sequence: TGTGCCAGCTCACCTAGCGGGGCCGAGACCCAGTACTTC. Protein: CASSPSGAETQYF.

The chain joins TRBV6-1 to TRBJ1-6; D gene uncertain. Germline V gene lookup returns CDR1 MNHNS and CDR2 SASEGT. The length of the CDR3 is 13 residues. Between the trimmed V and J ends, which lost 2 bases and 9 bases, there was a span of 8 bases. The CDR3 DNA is TGTGCCAGCAGTGAATTGGCAGGTTCACCCCTCCACTTT. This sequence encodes CASSELAGSPLHF.

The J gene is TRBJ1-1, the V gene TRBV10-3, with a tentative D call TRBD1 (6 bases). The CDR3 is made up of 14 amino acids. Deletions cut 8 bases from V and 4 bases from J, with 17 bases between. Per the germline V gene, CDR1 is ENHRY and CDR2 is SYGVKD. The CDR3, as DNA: TGTGCCATCGGGGAGCTTAAAGGGGGCACTGAAGCTTTCTTT. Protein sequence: CAIGELKGGTEAFF.

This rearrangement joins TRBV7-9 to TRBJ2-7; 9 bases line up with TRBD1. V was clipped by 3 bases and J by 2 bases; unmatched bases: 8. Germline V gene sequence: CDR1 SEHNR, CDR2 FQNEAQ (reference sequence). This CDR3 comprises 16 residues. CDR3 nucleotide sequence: TGTGCCAGCAGCTTGGCTCGGGACAGGGTCCCCTACGAGCAGTACTTC. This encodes CASSLARDRVPYEQYF.

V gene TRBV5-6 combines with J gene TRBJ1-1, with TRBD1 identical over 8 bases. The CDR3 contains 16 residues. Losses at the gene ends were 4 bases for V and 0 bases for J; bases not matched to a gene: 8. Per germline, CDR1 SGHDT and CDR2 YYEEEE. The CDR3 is CASSPAWTGLNTEAFF. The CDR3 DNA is TGTGCCAGCAGCCCCGCCTGGACAGGGCTGAACACTGAAGCTTTCTTT.

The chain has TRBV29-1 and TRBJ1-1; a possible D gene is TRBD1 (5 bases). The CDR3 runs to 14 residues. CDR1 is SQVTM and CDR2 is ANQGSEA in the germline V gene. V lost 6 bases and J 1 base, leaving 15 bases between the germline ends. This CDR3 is CSVGGRQGNTEAFF. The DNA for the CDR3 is TGCAGCGTGGGGGGGAGGCAGGGGAACACTGAAGCTTTCTTT.

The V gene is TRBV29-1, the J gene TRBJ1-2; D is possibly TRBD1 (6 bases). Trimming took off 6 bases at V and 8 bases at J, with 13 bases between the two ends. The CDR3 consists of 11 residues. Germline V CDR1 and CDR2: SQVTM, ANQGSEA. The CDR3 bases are TGCAGCGTGATGCAGGGGAGAGGCTACACCTTC. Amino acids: CSVMQGRGYTF.

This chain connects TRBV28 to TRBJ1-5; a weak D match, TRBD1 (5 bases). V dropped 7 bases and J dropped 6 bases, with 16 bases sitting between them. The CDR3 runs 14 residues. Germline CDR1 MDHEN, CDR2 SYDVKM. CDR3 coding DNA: TGTGCCAGCAATCCGGGCGGGGCCCGTCAGCCCCAGCATTTT. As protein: CASNPGGARQPQHF.

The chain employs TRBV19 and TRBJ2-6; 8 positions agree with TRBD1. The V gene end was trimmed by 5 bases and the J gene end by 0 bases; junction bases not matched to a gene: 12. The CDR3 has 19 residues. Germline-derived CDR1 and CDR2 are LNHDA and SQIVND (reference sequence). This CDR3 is CASSASDRGFDSGANVLTF. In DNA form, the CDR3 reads TGTGCCAGTAGTGCATCCGACAGGGGCTTTGACTCTGGGGCCAACGTCCTGACTTTC.

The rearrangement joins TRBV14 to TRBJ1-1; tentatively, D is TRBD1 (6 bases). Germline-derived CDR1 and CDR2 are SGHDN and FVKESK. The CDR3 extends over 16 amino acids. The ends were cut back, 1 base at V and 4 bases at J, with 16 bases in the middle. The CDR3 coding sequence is TGTGCCAGCAGCCAAGGGACAGTGAGTTTCGGCACTGAAGCTTTCTTT. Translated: CASSQGTVSFGTEAFF.

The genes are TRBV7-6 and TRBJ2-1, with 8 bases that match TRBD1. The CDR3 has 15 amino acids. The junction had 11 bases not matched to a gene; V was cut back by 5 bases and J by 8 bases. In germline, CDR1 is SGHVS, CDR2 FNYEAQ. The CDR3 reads CASSLGTGDIDEQFF. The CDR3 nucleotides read TGTGCCAGCAGCCTGGGGACAGGCGACATCGATGAGCAGTTCTTC.

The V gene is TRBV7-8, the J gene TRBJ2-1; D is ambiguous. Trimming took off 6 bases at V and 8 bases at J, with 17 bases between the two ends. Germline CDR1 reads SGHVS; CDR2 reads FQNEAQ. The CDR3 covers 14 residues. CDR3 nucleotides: TGTGCCAGCAGTCGAGGAGTGCAATTCGATGAGCAGTTCTTC. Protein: CASSRGVQFDEQFF.

CDR3 sequence reads: CAISESRGSETQYF. CDR3 sequence (DNA): TGTGCCATCAGTGAGTCGAGGGGGTCAGAGACCCAGTACTTC. The chain couples TRBV10-3 to TRBJ2-5, with TRBD1 as a possible D gene (6 bases). Germline assignment: CDR1 ENHRY and CDR2 SYGVKD. The V gene lost 0 bases and the J gene lost 4 bases, with 9 bases spanning the gap. The CDR3 totals 14 residues.

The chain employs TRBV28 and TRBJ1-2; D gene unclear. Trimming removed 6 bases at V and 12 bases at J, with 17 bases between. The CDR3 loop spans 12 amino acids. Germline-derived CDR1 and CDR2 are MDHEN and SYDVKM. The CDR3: CASSVGETVNTF. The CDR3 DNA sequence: TGTGCCAGCAGCGTGGGAGAAACAGTTAACACCTTC.

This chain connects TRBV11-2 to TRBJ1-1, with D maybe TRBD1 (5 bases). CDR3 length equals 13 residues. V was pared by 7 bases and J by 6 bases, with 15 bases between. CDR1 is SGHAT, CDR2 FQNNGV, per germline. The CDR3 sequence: CASIALRGAEAFF. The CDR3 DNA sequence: TGTGCCAGCATCGCCCTCCGGGGGGCTGAAGCTTTCTTT.

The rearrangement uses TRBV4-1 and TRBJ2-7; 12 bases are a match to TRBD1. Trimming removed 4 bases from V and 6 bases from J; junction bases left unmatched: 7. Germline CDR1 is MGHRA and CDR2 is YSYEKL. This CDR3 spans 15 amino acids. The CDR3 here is CASSRPGQGAGEQYF. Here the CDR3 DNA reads TGCGCCAGCAGCCGACCGGGACAGGGGGCAGGCGAGCAGTACTTC.

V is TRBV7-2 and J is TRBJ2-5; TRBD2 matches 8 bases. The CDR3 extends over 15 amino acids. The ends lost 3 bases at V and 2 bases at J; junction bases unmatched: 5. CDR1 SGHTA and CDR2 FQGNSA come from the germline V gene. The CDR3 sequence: CASSFHSGDQETQYF. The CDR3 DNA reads TGTGCCAGCAGCTTCCATAGCGGGGATCAAGAGACCCAGTACTTC.